This passage covers 7 T cell receptor beta chains from one sample sequenced in a study of blood T cell repertoires in COVID-19. Repertoires were generated with immunoSEQ multiplex PCR, while TCRdb's copy carries only in-frame clones and drops some. The profile shows 430,000 or so clones, around nine tenths of them singletons. The sequencing input was PBMCs or T cells enriched from blood (not recorded which). The receptor source for this set is a woman aged 35 to 49 who had recovered from COVID-19.

This sequence joins TRBV5-1 and TRBJ2-1, with a possible D match to TRBD1 (5 bases). The V end lost 0 bases, the J end lost 0 bases, and 10 bases lay between the germline ends. The CDR3 spans 16 residues. Germline lookup yields CDR1 SGHRS and CDR2 YFSETQ. CDR3 DNA: TGCGCCAGCAGCTTGGGGGGCGGTAGCTCCTACAATGAGCAGTTCTTC. Encoded protein: CASSLGGGSSYNEQFF.

This clone has just a few counts. V gene TRBV14 combines with J gene TRBJ2-7, with 7 bases aligning to TRBD1. The trim removed 3 bases at V and 6 bases at J, leaving 11 bases unmatched. The CDR3 spans 15 residues. Germline CDR1 is SGHDN and CDR2 is FVKESK. CDR3 coding DNA: TGTGCCAGCAGCCAGGGACAGACCTTATACTTCGAGCAGTACTTC. It is translated as CASSQGQTLYFEQYF.

This chain joins TRBV6-2 or TRBV6-3 and TRBJ1-2; 8 bases fit TRBD1. Per the germline V gene, CDR1 is MNHEY and CDR2 is SVGEGT. J lost 8 bases, V lost 6 bases, and 5 bases had no gene match. This CDR3 region has 12 residues. The DNA for the CDR3 is TGTGCCAGCAGCCCCCGACAGGGGGGCTACACCTTC. Its translation is CASSPRQGGYTF.

The CDR3 loop is CASSLGGGESKNIQYF. The CDR3 DNA sequence: TGCGCCAGCAGCTTGGGGGGAGGTGAATCCAAAAACATTCAGTACTTC. The rearrangement joins TRBV5-1 to TRBJ2-4, with D maybe TRBD2 (6 bases). The CDR3 covers 16 residues. Per germline, CDR1 SGHRS and CDR2 YFSETQ. V was clipped by 0 bases and J by 2 bases, with 12 bases between them.

The chain couples TRBV11-3 to TRBJ2-2; 7 bases are shared with TRBD2. V lost 3 bases to trimming and J lost 2 bases; unmatched junction nucleotides: 9. The CDR3 is 17 residues long. Per the germline V gene, CDR1 is SGHNT and CDR2 is YENEEA. The chain's CDR3 is CASSLARLADNTGELFF. The CDR3 nucleotides are TGTGCCAGCAGCTTGGCCCGCCTAGCGGACAACACCGGGGAGCTGTTTTTT.

The V gene is TRBV18, the J gene TRBJ2-1; D call uncertain. The CDR3 consists of 15 residues. V lost 2 bases to trimming and J lost 4 bases, with 12 bases between them. The germline CDR1 and CDR2 sequences are KGHSH and LQKENI. CDR3 coding DNA: TGTGCCAGCTCACCAAGCTTAGTAGCTTACAATGAGCAGTTCTTC. This encodes CASSPSLVAYNEQFF.

This sequence joins TRBV11-3 and TRBJ2-7; TRBD2 might be the D (6 bases). The CDR3 is 14 residues long. V shed 5 bases and J shed 1 base, with 12 bases lying between them. Germline CDR1 and CDR2: SGHNT and YENEEA. CDR3 residues: CASSIRDSSYEQYF. In nucleotides, the CDR3 is TGTGCCAGCAGCATAAGGGACTCTTCCTACGAGCAGTACTTC.